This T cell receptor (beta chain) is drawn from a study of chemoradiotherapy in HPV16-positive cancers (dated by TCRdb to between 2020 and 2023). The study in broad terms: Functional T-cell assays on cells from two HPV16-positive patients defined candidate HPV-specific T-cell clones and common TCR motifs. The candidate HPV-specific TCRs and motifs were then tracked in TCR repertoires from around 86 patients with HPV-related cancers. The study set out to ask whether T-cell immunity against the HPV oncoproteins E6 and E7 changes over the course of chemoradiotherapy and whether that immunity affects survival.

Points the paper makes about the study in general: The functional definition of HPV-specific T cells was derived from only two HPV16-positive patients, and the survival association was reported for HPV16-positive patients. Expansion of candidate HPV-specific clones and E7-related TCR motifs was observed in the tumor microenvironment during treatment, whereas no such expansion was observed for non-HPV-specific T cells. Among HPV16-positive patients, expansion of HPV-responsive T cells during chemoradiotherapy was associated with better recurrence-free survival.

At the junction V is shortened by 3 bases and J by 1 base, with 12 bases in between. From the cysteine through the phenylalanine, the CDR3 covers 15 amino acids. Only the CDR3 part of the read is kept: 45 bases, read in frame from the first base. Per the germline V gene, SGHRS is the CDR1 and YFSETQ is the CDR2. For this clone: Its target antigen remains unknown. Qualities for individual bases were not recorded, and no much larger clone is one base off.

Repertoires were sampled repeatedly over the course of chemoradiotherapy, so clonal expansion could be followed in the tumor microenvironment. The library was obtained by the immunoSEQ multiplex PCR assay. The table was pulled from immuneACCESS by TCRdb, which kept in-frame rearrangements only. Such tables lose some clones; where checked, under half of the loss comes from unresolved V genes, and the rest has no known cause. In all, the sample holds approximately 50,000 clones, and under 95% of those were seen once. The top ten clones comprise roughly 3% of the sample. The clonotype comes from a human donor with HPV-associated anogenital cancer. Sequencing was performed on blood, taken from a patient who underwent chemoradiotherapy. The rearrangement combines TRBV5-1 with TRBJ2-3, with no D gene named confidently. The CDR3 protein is CASSWVGDRTDTQYF. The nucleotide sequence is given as TGCGCCAGCAGCTGGGTGGGTGACCGCACAGATACGCAGTATTTT.